The T cell receptor beta chain under discussion was sequenced for a study of metastatic and nonmetastatic thyroid tumors. The overall study: Repertoires from blood and tumor or nodule tissue of malignant and benign thyroid patients were compared.

Patients underwent thyroid surgery, and none had received any treatment before it. MiXCR re-clonotyped the PCR reads for TCRdb. The table has tens of thousands of clones, roughly 15% seen once; the top ten hold 20% to 25%. The CDR3 is made up of 15 amino acids. CDR1 SGHAT and CDR2 FQNNGV come from the germline V gene. J was trimmed by 4 bases and V by 4 bases; bases with no gene match: 8. V gene TRBV11-2 combines with J gene TRBJ2-3; 7 nucleotides match TRBD1. The clonotype originates from a female donor with papillary thyroid cancer or a benign thyroid nodule (not recorded which). Some clones in this sample may be carry-over from other donors' samples. Sequencing was carried out using blood. In nucleotides, the CDR3 is TGTGCCAGCAGCTCCCGGACAGGTCTTCCAGATACGCAGTATTTT. Translating it yields CASSSRTGLPDTQYF.